Below are 17 T cell receptor beta chains sequenced from a single sample in a study of shared clonotypes between healthy human individuals. Some clones are missing from TCRdb's copy, which holds only in-frame ones; the method was immunoSEQ multiplex PCR. The repertoire has a few million clones, 85% to 95% of them found once; the top ten carry around 0.14%. The sequencing sample was made of naive CD4+ T cells sorted from blood. Stated subset: CD45RA+ positively selected. The receptors derive from a man between 18 and 35 years old in good health.

This sequence joins TRBV5-4 and TRBJ2-3; 8 bases are shared with TRBD1. This CDR3 has 16 amino acids. The V gene end was trimmed by 4 bases and the J gene end by 6 bases; junction bases not matched to a gene: 13. Germline-derived CDR1 and CDR2 are SGHNT and YYREEE (reference sequence). Here the CDR3 reads CASSRRTGSGIDTQYF. Here the CDR3 DNA reads TGTGCCAGCAGCCGCAGGACAGGGTCCGGTATTGATACGCAGTATTTT.

J is TRBJ1-3 and V is TRBV6-6, with D perhaps TRBD1 (6 bases). The CDR3 sequence is 16 residues long. V lost 4 bases and J lost 3, with 16 bases in between. Germline V gene data show CDR1 as MNHNY and CDR2 as SVGAGI (reference sequence). The CDR3 bases are TGTGCCAGCAGTTTCAACCCCGGGACACATGGAAACACCATATATTTT. This translates into CASSFNPGTHGNTIYF.

V gene TRBV6-6 combines with J gene TRBJ2-7; tentatively, D is TRBD1 (6 bases). This CDR3 comprises 13 residues. Trimming stripped 3 bases from V and 5 bases from J, with 11 bases between. Germline loops: CDR1 MNHNY, CDR2 SVGAGI (reference sequence). The CDR3 DNA reads as TGTGCCAGCAGTTATTTGGGGGCCCACGAGCAGTACTTC. Residues: CASSYLGAHEQYF.

This chain links TRBV7-9 with TRBJ2-7, with unresolved D. This CDR3 region has 12 residues. CDR1 is SEHNR, CDR2 FQNEAQ, per germline (reference sequence). The V end was cut by 1 base, the J end by 7 bases, with 8 bases between. CDR3 nucleotides: TGTGCCAGCAGCTTAGTGGTTGAGGAGCAGTACTTC. It translates to CASSLVVEEQYF. The full variable domain, rest sourced from reference TRBV7-9 and TRBJ2-7, is DTGVSQNPRHKITKRGQNVTFRCDPISEHNRLYWYRQTLGQGPEFLTYFQNEAQLEKSRLLSDRFSAERPKGSFSTLEIQRTEQGDSAMYLCASSLVVEEQYFGPGTRLTVT.

This rearrangement joins TRBV5-1 to TRBJ1-4, with 7 nucleotides matching TRBD1. CDR1 and CDR2 from the germline V gene are SGHRS and YFSETQ. V shed 4 bases, J shed 4 bases, and the junction held 7 bases outside the gene matches. This CDR3 comprises 15 residues. CDR3 nucleotide sequence: TGCGCCAGCAGCCCTGACAGGGCCCTTAATGAAAAACTGTTTTTT. This translates into CASSPDRALNEKLFF.

Only one count was recorded for this clone. This chain links TRBV6-5 with TRBJ2-7; D is unresolved. The CDR3 has 11 residues. V dropped 8 bases and J dropped 4 bases, with 9 bases sitting between them. The V gene's germline CDR1 is MNHEY and CDR2 SVGAGI. This chain's CDR3 is CASRRLYEQYF. CDR3 sequence (DNA): TGTGCCAGCCGGCGCCTTTACGAGCAGTACTTC.

This clone came up a few times. V and J are TRBV10-3 and TRBJ1-6; D gene ambiguous. Germline V gives CDR1 ENHRY, CDR2 SYGVKD. The CDR3 extends over 13 amino acids. V was cut by 4 bases and J by 6 bases, with 7 bases left in between. CDR3 residues: CAISAVFNSPLHF. As DNA, the CDR3 is TGTGCCATCAGTGCGGTCTTTAATTCACCCCTCCACTTT.

This clone has more than one count but fewer than ten. The CDR3 loop reads CASTRQGGSPLHF. The CDR3 nucleotides read TGTGCCAGCACAAGACAGGGTGGGTCACCCCTCCACTTT. The chain joins TRBV6-1 to TRBJ1-6, with 7 nucleotides matching TRBD1. The junction had 7 bases not matched to a gene; V was cut back by 7 bases and J by 10 bases. Germline CDR1 is MNHNS and CDR2 is SASEGT. The CDR3 is 13 amino acids.

The chain recombines TRBV19 with TRBJ1-1; D may be TRBD1 (6 bases). The V end was cut by 3 bases, the J end by 11 bases, with 22 bases between. In germline, CDR1 is LNHDA, CDR2 SQIVND (reference sequence). The CDR3 loop spans 15 amino acids. For the CDR3, the DNA is TGTGCCAGTAGTATCGTGGGGGCCCTGCCACGGACGGCTTTCTTT. It is translated as CASSIVGALPRTAFF.

V gene TRBV6-6 combines with J gene TRBJ2-3; no reliable D call. The CDR3 is 13 residues long. CDR1 and CDR2 (germline): MNHNY, SVGAGI (reference sequence). The V end was cut by 0 bases, the J end by 4 bases, with 5 bases between. CDR3 loop: CASSYSFPDTQYF. In DNA, the CDR3 is TGTGCCAGCAGTTACTCGTTCCCAGATACGCAGTATTTT.

This chain joins TRBV18 and TRBJ2-7; D could derive from TRBD1 or TRBD2 (5 bases each). Germline assignment: CDR1 KGHSH and CDR2 LQKENI. Trimming shortened V by 2 bases and J by 9 bases, and 14 bases separated the two germline ends. The CDR3 contains 13 residues. In DNA form, the CDR3 reads TGTGCCAGCTCACCAGAGGGGCGTCCAGGGCAGTACTTC. Protein product: CASSPEGRPGQYF.

This clone appeared once. The chain is built from TRBV5-1 and TRBJ2-3, with D perhaps matching TRBD2 (5 bases). Germline-derived CDR1 and CDR2 are SGHRS and YFSETQ. V was cut by 6 bases and J by 2 bases, with 10 bases left in between. This CDR3 has 13 amino acids. CDR3 coding DNA: TGCGCCAGCAAGGAGCGGTACACAGATACGCAGTATTTT. It encodes CASKERYTDTQYF.

V gene TRBV4-1 combines with J gene TRBJ2-1, with TRBD2 matching over 7 bases. Germline V CDR1 and CDR2: MGHRA, YSYEKL. V lost 0 bases, J lost 2 bases, and 7 bases stayed unmatched. The CDR3 totals 17 residues. The CDR3 DNA follows: TGCGCCAGCAGCCAAGACCTCACTGCGGGAGCCTACAATGAGCAGTTCTTC. Translation: CASSQDLTAGAYNEQFF.

The J gene is TRBJ2-2, the V gene TRBV18; 7 bases match TRBD1. Losses at the gene ends were 0 bases for V and 4 bases for J; bases not matched to a gene: 2. CDR1 KGHSH and CDR2 LQKENI come from the germline V gene. This CDR3 contains 15 residues. The chain's CDR3 is CASSPPGQSTGELFF. The CDR3 DNA sequence: TGTGCCAGCTCACCACCGGGACAGTCCACCGGGGAGCTGTTTTTT.

This clone was recorded once. The gene calls are TRBV10-3 and TRBJ2-2; D perhaps matches TRBD2 (5 bases). The CDR3 spans 20 residues. Trimming removed 2 bases from V and 0 bases from J, with 22 bases in between. Germline V gene sequence: CDR1 ENHRY, CDR2 SYGVKD. The CDR3, as DNA: TGTGCCATCAGTGAGCTCGGGTTCGGGGTCCCAGGCCCGAACACCGGGGAGCTGTTTTTT. This encodes CAISELGFGVPGPNTGELFF.

The chain recombines TRBV7-2 with TRBJ1-1; the match to TRBD1 covers 7 bases. Trimming took 5 bases from V and 0 from J; bases not matched to a gene: 6. Germline CDR1 and CDR2: SGHTA and FQGNSA. CDR3 length: 15 residues. The CDR3 sequence: CASSIQGQLNTEAFF. The CDR3 DNA sequence: TGTGCCAGCAGCATCCAGGGACAGTTGAACACTGAAGCTTTCTTT.

As for this clone: One end of the junction fails to match germline, which may point to a read error. V usage is TRBV27 and J usage is TRBJ1-5; no reliable D call. Germline values: CDR1 MNHEY, CDR2 SMNVEV (reference sequence). CDR3 size: 15 residues. The CDR3 spells CASSLMYGSPQSQHF. The CDR3, as DNA: TGTGCCAGCAGTTTAATGTACGGGTCGCCTCAGTCCCAGCATTTT.